These 23 T cell receptor beta chains share one sample of origin, sequenced in a study of T cells in Graves' hyperthyroidism and ophthalmopathy. The CDR3 regions of TCR beta were amplified from RNA transcripts. The HTBI primer set drove a first-round RT-PCR of the TCR CDR3. Via MiXCR, TCRdb re-called the multiplex PCR reads, giving one row per CDR3 protein. The sample shows some 650,000 distinct CDR3 sequences, around 15% of them seen only once. Material: blood. Receptor source: a woman between 35 and 50 years old with Graves' ophthalmopathy.

The chain has TRBV25-1 and TRBJ2-5; 9 bases are shared with TRBD2. The CDR3 totals 17 residues. Germline loops: CDR1 MGHDK, CDR2 SYGVNS. V was clipped by 2 bases and J by 3 bases; unmatched bases: 10. The DNA for the CDR3 is TGTGCCAGCAGTGAAAAGTCCCAGCGGGAGGCCAAAGAGACCCAGTACTTC. Protein product: CASSEKSQREAKETQYF.

With regard to this clonotype: A read error may account for a junction end that differs from germline. The CDR3, as DNA: TGTGCCAGCAGCTCGAGCAGCCTCTACGTGCAGTACTTC. Translating gives CASSSSSLYVQYF. This rearrangement joins TRBV5-6 to TRBJ2-7; D gene unclear. The CDR3 contains 13 residues. CDR1 and CDR2 from the germline V gene are SGHDT and YYEEEE.

This clonotype was found many times. V usage is TRBV3-1 and J usage is TRBJ1-2; D gene unclear. The CDR3 runs to 14 residues. V shed 6 bases and J shed 5 bases, with 16 bases lying between them. Germline V gives CDR1 LGHDT, CDR2 YNNKEL (reference sequence). CDR3 sequence: CASRPSRTEYGYTF. CDR3 in DNA: TGTGCCAGCAGACCATCTCGGACCGAGTATGGCTACACCTTC.

The rearrangement links TRBV28 to TRBJ1-3; D call uncertain. The CDR3 spans 17 residues. V was cut by 2 bases and J by 0 bases, with 14 bases left in between. Germline CDR1 is MDHEN and CDR2 is SYDVKM. CDR3: CASSLHISPDSGNTIYF. The CDR3 DNA sequence: TGTGCCAGCAGTTTACACATCAGTCCAGACTCTGGAAACACCATATATTTT.

Remarks on this clonotype: A read error may be the cause here, since a much bigger clone is one base away. CDR3 loop: CAWRTRDAEAFF. CDR3 DNA sequence: TGTGCCTGGAGGACGCGAGACGCTGAAGCTTTCTTT. The V call is TRBV30, the J call TRBJ1-1; D not resolved. V was pared by 3 bases and J by 6 bases, with 11 bases between. This CDR3 is built from 12 residues. CDR1 and CDR2 (germline): GTSNPN, SVGIG (reference sequence).

The J gene is TRBJ2-7, the V gene TRBV29-1, with 7 positions matching TRBD1. Germline lookup yields CDR1 SQVTM and CDR2 ANQGSEA. The CDR3 spans 15 residues. J gave up 6 bases and V 3 bases, and 14 bases lay outside the gene matches. CDR3 sequence reads: CSVEFLLQGSGEQYF. CDR3 sequence (DNA): TGCAGCGTTGAGTTCCTACTACAGGGGTCTGGCGAGCAGTACTTC.

V usage is TRBV3-1 and J usage is TRBJ2-2, with D perhaps matching TRBD2 (5 bases). V was shortened by 8 bases and J by 4 bases, with 8 bases between the two germline ends. Germline V gene sequence: CDR1 LGHDT, CDR2 YNNKEL (reference sequence). The CDR3 covers 12 residues. The CDR3 here is CASGRSTGELFF. The DNA for the CDR3 is TGTGCCAGCGGGAGAAGCACCGGGGAGCTGTTTTTT.

This clonotype has a count of ten or more. V gene TRBV11-2 combines with J gene TRBJ2-7; the D gene is possibly TRBD2 (6 bases). V dropped 1 base and J dropped 3 bases, with 10 bases sitting between them. This CDR3 spans 14 amino acids. Germline CDR1 and CDR2: SGHAT and FQNNGV. CDR3 coding DNA: TGTGCCAGCAGCTTAGGGGCGGGGATCTACGAGCAGTACTTC. This encodes CASSLGAGIYEQYF.

This chain links TRBV19 with TRBJ2-2, with TRBD2 matching 11 bases. The germline gives CDR1 LNHDA, CDR2 SQIVND (reference sequence). With 4 bases clipped from V and 6 bases from J, the junction kept 7 bases outside the gene matches. The CDR3 totals 16 residues. CDR3: CASSTAGTSGAGELFF. CDR3 nucleotides: TGTGCCAGTAGTACGGCCGGGACTAGCGGTGCCGGGGAGCTGTTTTTT. Drawing the rest from reference TRBV19 and TRBJ2-2, the complete variable domain is DGGITQSPKYLFRKEGQNVTLSCEQNLNHDAMYWYRQDPGQGLRLIYYSQIVNDFQKGDIAEGYSVSREKKESFPLTVTSAQKNPTAFYLCASSTAGTSGAGELFFGEGSRLTVL.

This clonotype occurred a few times. This chain connects TRBV11-2 to TRBJ2-1; 9 positions agree with TRBD1. V was clipped by 3 bases and J by 0 bases; unmatched bases: 9. The germline CDR1 and CDR2 sequences are SGHAT and FQNNGV. The CDR3 is 18 residues long. This CDR3 reads CASSLTGGADPSYNEQFF. The CDR3 DNA reads TGTGCCAGCAGCTTGACAGGGGGAGCGGACCCCTCCTACAATGAGCAGTTCTTC. The variable domain in full, completed from reference TRBV11-2 and TRBJ2-1, reads EAGVAQSPRYKIIEKRQSVAFWCNPISGHATLYWYQQILGQGPKLLIQFQNNGVVDDSQLPKDRFSAERLKGVDSTLKIQPAKLEDSAVYLCASSLTGGADPSYNEQFFGPGTRLTVL.

This clonotype has only a few counts. The genes are TRBV20-1 and TRBJ2-2, with a weak D call TRBD2 (6 bases). The length of the CDR3 is 15 residues. The V and J ends lost 3 bases and 3 bases respectively, with 14 bases between them. Germline V gene lookup returns CDR1 DFQATT and CDR2 SNEGSKA (reference sequence). This CDR3 is CSASQGLPDTGELFF. DNA of the CDR3: TGCAGTGCTAGCCAGGGACTCCCAGACACCGGGGAGCTGTTTTTT.

The chain couples TRBV6-1 to TRBJ2-1; unclear D gene. The CDR3 has 13 residues. Germline CDR1 MNHNS, CDR2 SASEGT. V dropped 7 bases and J dropped 8 bases, with 15 bases sitting between them. DNA for the CDR3: TGTGCCAGCACCCCCGGACGAGCCGATGAGCAGTTCTTC. Translation gives CASTPGRADEQFF.

This sequence joins TRBV6-1 and TRBJ2-6; no clear D. The V end was cut by 6 bases, the J end by 10 bases, with 13 bases between. Germline-derived CDR1 and CDR2 are MNHNS and SASEGT. The CDR3 has 13 amino acids. The CDR3 here is CASSRGFGNVLTF. CDR3 coding DNA: TGTGCCAGCAGCCGCGGATTTGGGAACGTCCTGACTTTC.

V and J are TRBV7-9 and TRBJ1-2; 8 bases fit TRBD1. Germline trimming cut 5 bases from V and 7 bases from J; bases unmatched to any gene: 6. In germline, CDR1 is SEHNR, CDR2 FQNEAQ (reference sequence). The CDR3 covers 13 residues. CDR3 loop: CASSIGQGGGYTF. In DNA, the CDR3 is TGTGCCAGCAGCATTGGACAGGGAGGTGGCTACACCTTC.

This clonotype was observed many times. This chain links TRBV30 with TRBJ1-2, with a weak D call TRBD1 (5 bases). Per the germline V gene, CDR1 is GTSNPN and CDR2 is SVGIG (reference sequence). V was pared by 3 bases and J by 6 bases, with 11 bases between. CDR3 size: 12 residues. CDR3 region: CAWRDMGDGYTF. CDR3 in DNA: TGTGCCTGGAGGGACATGGGCGATGGCTACACCTTC. The variable domain in full, completed from reference TRBV30 and TRBJ1-2, reads SQTIHQWPATLVQPVGSPLSLECTVEGTSNPNLYWYRQAAGRGLQLLFYSVGIGQISSEVPQNLSASRPQDRQFILSSKKLLLSDSGFYLCAWRDMGDGYTFGSGTRLTVV.

This clonotype was counted at least ten times. At one end the junction does not follow the germline gene, possibly because of a read error. The rearrangement uses TRBV5-1 and TRBJ2-7, with 7 bases identical to TRBD1. Germline V lookup: CDR1 SGHRS, CDR2 YFSETQ. The CDR3 length is 12 residues. CDR3 sequence (DNA): TGTGCCAGCAGCTTGACAGGGTACGAGCAGTACTTC. Its protein is CASSLTGYEQYF.

There are a few counts of this clonotype. The chain carries TRBV4-2 and TRBJ1-1; D remains ambiguous. The CDR3 contains 13 residues. The ends were cut back, 1 base at V and 4 bases at J, with 7 bases in the middle. Germline V lookup: CDR1 LGHNA, CDR2 YNFKEQ. CDR3 DNA: TGTGCCAGCAGCCAAGGAGGACCCACTGAAGCTTTCTTT. Its protein product is CASSQGGPTEAFF.

This clonotype was recorded many times. This chain joins TRBV2 and TRBJ1-6; 8 bases match TRBD1. V gave up 6 bases and J gave up 10 bases; unmatched junction bases: 8. The CDR3 is made up of 14 amino acids. Germline assignment: CDR1 SNHLY and CDR2 FYNNEI. The CDR3 coding sequence is TGTGCCAGCAGGACGGGGACAGGTTCCTCACCCCTCCACTTT. This translates into CASRTGTGSSPLHF. The variable domain in full, completed from reference TRBV2 and TRBJ1-6, reads EPEVTQTPSHQVTQMGQEVILRCVPISNHLYFYWYRQILGQKVEFLVSFYNNEISEKSEIFDDQFSVERPDGSNFTLKIRSTKLEDSAMYFCASRTGTGSSPLHFGNGTRLTVT.

The table lists this clonotype with many counts. This rearrangement joins TRBV29-1 to TRBJ2-7, with D unresolved. With 3 bases removed from V and 1 base from J, the gap between germline ends came to 7 bases. The CDR3 covers 12 residues. Germline CDR1 SQVTM, CDR2 ANQGSEA. CDR3 sequence reads: CSVESASYEQYF. Here the CDR3 DNA reads TGCAGCGTTGAGTCGGCTTCCTACGAGCAGTACTTC.

In its sample, this clonotype was seen many times. The gene calls are TRBV10-2 and TRBJ2-7, with 9 bases matching TRBD1. The CDR3 is made up of 14 amino acids. Germline V lookup: CDR1 WSHSY, CDR2 SAAADI. The ends lost 5 bases at V and 3 bases at J; junction bases unmatched: 5. This chain's CDR3 is CASSNGQGNYEQYF. In DNA, the CDR3 is TGCGCCAGCAGTAATGGACAGGGGAACTACGAGCAGTACTTC.

The genes are TRBV12-3 or TRBV12-4 and TRBJ1-5, with D possibly being TRBD1 (5 bases). Trimming pared 6 bases from V and 3 bases from J, leaving 9 bases between. The CDR3 spans 13 residues. The CDR3: CASSRGFNQPQHF. DNA of the CDR3: TGTGCCAGCAGCCGGGGCTTCAATCAGCCCCAGCATTTT.

This clonotype was seen many times. The chain joins TRBV6-6 to TRBJ2-1; 11 bases line up with TRBD2. V was clipped by 2 bases and J by 4 bases; unmatched bases: 4. From germline, CDR1 is MNHNY and CDR2 SVGAGI (reference sequence). The CDR3 loop spans 16 amino acids. CDR3 loop: CASSYATSGNYNEQFF. The CDR3 bases are TGTGCCAGCAGTTACGCGACTAGCGGGAATTACAATGAGCAGTTCTTC.

The chain carries TRBV10-1 and TRBJ2-1; D perhaps matches TRBD2 (5 bases). Trimming removed 10 bases from V and 0 bases from J, with 13 bases in between. The CDR3 spans 14 residues. From germline, CDR1 is WNHNN and CDR2 SYGVQD (reference sequence). The CDR3 sequence is CAIRAVFSYNEQFF. The CDR3 region has the DNA TGCGCCATCCGAGCGGTTTTCTCCTACAATGAGCAGTTCTTC.